The 26 T cell receptor beta chains in this list originate from one sample, sequenced in a study of control samples from healthy donors and cancer patients (TCRdb year 2020). Library preparation employed the immunoSEQ multiplex PCR assay. Drawn from immuneACCESS, this table holds only the in-frame rearrangements with V and J called that TCRdb kept. Clones are partly lost; checked studies trace under half to an unresolved V gene and leave the rest unexplained. The table for this sample lists 50,000 to 65,000 clones; approximately 89% of them were counted only once. The top ten clones comprise roughly 0.9% of the sample. The material sequenced was PBMCs. These receptors were taken from a man between 25 and 39 years old with colorectal cancer.

This chain uses TRBV19 with TRBJ1-2; 8 nucleotides align to TRBD1. V trimming: 4 bases; J trimming: 5 bases; junction bases outside the gene matches: 6. This CDR3 spans 14 amino acids. Germline values: CDR1 LNHDA, CDR2 SQIVND (reference sequence). CDR3 DNA sequence: TGTGCCAGTAGTACCTATCGGACAGGGTATGGCTACACCTTC. Translation: CASSTYRTGYGYTF.

The V gene is TRBV6-2 or TRBV6-3, the J gene TRBJ1-1; D is unresolved. This CDR3 region has 14 residues. CDR1 is MNHEY, CDR2 SVGEGT, per germline. Trimming cost V 0 bases and J 1 base, with 6 bases left between them. For the CDR3, the DNA is TGTGCCAGCAGTTACTCGATCGAGAACACTGAAGCTTTCTTT. This gives the protein CASSYSIENTEAFF.

For the CDR3, the DNA is TGTGCCAGCAGTTACCCCGCACCGGGGTACACTGAAGCTTTCTTT. Protein product: CASSYPAPGYTEAFF. The rearrangement joins TRBV6-5 to TRBJ1-1, with D unresolved. The germline CDR1 and CDR2 sequences are MNHEY and SVGAGI. V was clipped by 2 bases and J by 3 bases, with 13 bases between them. This CDR3 comprises 15 residues.

There are a few counts of this clone. This chain links TRBV6-5 with TRBJ1-1; D possibly corresponds to TRBD1 (6 bases). The CDR3 has 15 residues. Germline values: CDR1 MNHEY, CDR2 SVGAGI. V gave up 6 bases and J gave up 1 base, with 15 bases separating them. The CDR3 coding sequence is TGTGCCAGCAGAGCAGACAGGAAATCGAACACTGAAGCTTTCTTT. It yields the protein CASRADRKSNTEAFF.

V is TRBV7-9 and J is TRBJ2-3; 15 nucleotides match TRBD2. Per germline, CDR1 SEHNR and CDR2 FQNEAQ (reference sequence). CDR3 length: 17 amino acids. The junction had 9 bases not matched to a gene; V was cut back by 6 bases and J by 5 bases. DNA of the CDR3: TGTGCCAGCAGTTCGGTTGGGACTAGCGGGGGGCTAGATACGCAGTATTTT. This codes for CASSSVGTSGGLDTQYF.

J is TRBJ1-5 and V is TRBV6-6, with 7 bases identical to TRBD1. V was clipped by 5 bases and J by 1 base; unmatched bases: 2. The CDR3 has 14 amino acids. Per germline, CDR1 MNHNY and CDR2 SVGAGI (reference sequence). In DNA form, the CDR3 reads TGTGCCAGCAGTGGACAGGAGAGCAATCAGCCCCAGCATTTT. This sequence encodes CASSGQESNQPQHF.

V gene TRBV25-1 combines with J gene TRBJ2-5; D possibly corresponds to TRBD2 (7 bases). The germline CDR1 and CDR2 sequences are MGHDK and SYGVNS. The CDR3 sequence is 11 residues long. Trimming stripped 5 bases from V and 13 bases from J, with 14 bases between. The CDR3 nucleotides read TGTGCCAGCAGTCTTGGGGGGGCCCCGTACTTC. It specifies CASSLGGAPYF.

V and J are TRBV19 and TRBJ1-3; TRBD1 might be the D (5 bases). Trimming removed 5 bases at V and 4 bases at J, with 12 bases between. Germline CDR1 reads LNHDA; CDR2 reads SQIVND (reference sequence). This CDR3 contains 14 residues. CDR3 residues: CASSPRGSGNTIYF. For the CDR3, the DNA is TGTGCCAGTAGTCCTAGGGGTTCCGGAAACACCATATATTTT.

The chain links TRBV6-2 or TRBV6-3 to TRBJ1-4, with unresolved D. V gave up 6 bases and J gave up 6 bases, with 11 bases separating them. CDR3 size: 13 residues. In germline, CDR1 is MNHEY, CDR2 SVGEGT. This chain's CDR3 is CASSRPSHEKLFF. CDR3 nucleotides: TGTGCCAGCAGCCGCCCTTCACATGAAAAACTGTTTTTT.

The chain couples TRBV5-1 to TRBJ1-2; D perhaps matches TRBD1 (6 bases). Trimming removed 4 bases at V and 8 bases at J, with 12 bases between. The V gene's germline CDR1 is SGHRS and CDR2 YFSETQ. The CDR3 is made up of 12 amino acids. CDR3: CASSPEGVGYTF. As DNA, the CDR3 is TGCGCCAGCAGCCCCGAGGGGGTGGGCTACACCTTC.

The V and J genes are TRBV14 and TRBJ1-1; D is perhaps TRBD1 (6 bases). Germline CDR1 is SGHDN and CDR2 is FVKESK. V lost 4 bases, J lost 1 base, and 13 bases lay in between. The CDR3 is 15 residues long. The CDR3 here is CASSPHRDTNTEAFF. CDR3 bases: TGTGCCAGCAGCCCTCACCGGGACACGAACACTGAAGCTTTCTTT.

The V gene is TRBV5-6, the J gene TRBJ1-2, with D perhaps TRBD1 (5 bases). V was cut by 0 bases and J by 4 bases, with 10 bases left in between. Germline V lookup: CDR1 SGHDT, CDR2 YYEEEE. The CDR3 is 14 residues long. The CDR3, as DNA: TGTGCCAGCAGCTTGGTCAGGGTCGGCTATGGCTACACCTTC. Translation: CASSLVRVGYGYTF.

This rearrangement joins TRBV4-3 to TRBJ1-1; no clear D. Trimming took off 1 base at V and 2 bases at J, with 14 bases between the two ends. The CDR3 has 16 amino acids. Germline V gene lookup returns CDR1 LGHNA and CDR2 YSLEER. CDR3 amino acids: CASSQVAVLSNTEAFF. CDR3 bases: TGCGCCAGCAGCCAAGTCGCGGTTTTAAGCAACACTGAAGCTTTCTTT.

In its sample, this clone was seen once. The chain uses TRBV19 and TRBJ1-1; D is perhaps TRBD1 (5 bases). Deletions cut 4 bases from V and 5 bases from J, with 11 bases between. Per germline, CDR1 LNHDA and CDR2 SQIVND (reference sequence). This CDR3 has 13 residues. CDR3 in amino acids: CASSTGTGTEAFF. CDR3 sequence (DNA): TGTGCCAGTAGTACGGGGACGGGGACTGAAGCTTTCTTT.

This clone was recorded once. CDR3 in amino acids: CASSLVSAGNNEQFF. For the CDR3, the DNA is TGCGCCAGCAGCTTGGTTTCAGCGGGGAACAATGAGCAGTTCTTC. The chain recombines TRBV5-1 with TRBJ2-1, with 7 nucleotides matching TRBD2. This CDR3 has 15 residues. Germline V gives CDR1 SGHRS, CDR2 YFSETQ. Trimming cost V 0 bases and J 5 bases; bases outside gene matches: 5. The whole variable domain, remainder taken from reference TRBV5-1 and TRBJ2-1, is KAGVTQTPRYLIKTRGQQVTLSCSPISGHRSVSWYQQTPGQGLQFLFEYFSETQRNKGNFPGRFSGRQFSNSRSEMNVSTLELGDSALYLCASSLVSAGNNEQFFGPGTRLTVL.

The chain couples TRBV30 to TRBJ2-3, with 10 bases that match TRBD1. Germline trimming cut 8 bases from V and 5 bases from J; bases unmatched to any gene: 4. The V gene's germline CDR1 is GTSNPN and CDR2 SVGIG (reference sequence). The CDR3 consists of 12 residues. The CDR3 loop reads CAGTGVGDTQYF. The CDR3 region has the DNA TGTGCCGGGACAGGGGTGGGAGATACGCAGTATTTT.

This chain links TRBV30 with TRBJ2-2; no clear D gene. The CDR3 has 13 amino acids. Per germline, CDR1 GTSNPN and CDR2 SVGIG (reference sequence). The V end was cut by 1 base, the J end by 1 base, with 4 bases between. CDR3 sequence reads: CAWSEVNTGELFF. As DNA, the CDR3 is TGTGCCTGGAGTGAAGTGAACACCGGGGAGCTGTTTTTT.

The chain has TRBV7-7 and TRBJ2-3; 10 nucleotides align to TRBD1. The CDR3 covers 15 residues. Germline V gene lookup returns CDR1 SSHAT and CDR2 FNYEAQ (reference sequence). V gave up 4 bases and J gave up 3 bases; unmatched junction bases: 4. CDR3: CASSSGTGDTDTQYF. In DNA form, the CDR3 reads TGTGCCAGCAGCTCCGGGACAGGGGATACAGATACGCAGTATTTT.

The chain uses TRBV29-1 and TRBJ1-4; D might be TRBD1 (5 bases). The V and J ends lost 5 bases and 0 bases respectively, with 7 bases between them. The germline V gene encodes CDR1 SQVTM and CDR2 ANQGSEA. This CDR3 region has 13 residues. The CDR3 bases are TGCAGCGTTACGGGGCCAACTAATGAAAAACTGTTTTTT. Translation gives CSVTGPTNEKLFF.

The rearrangement links TRBV19 to TRBJ2-7, with a tentative D call TRBD2 (6 bases). The length of the CDR3 is 14 residues. CDR1 is LNHDA, CDR2 SQIVND, per germline (reference sequence). V was cut by 3 bases and J by 4 bases, with 13 bases left in between. For the CDR3, the DNA is TGTGCCAGTAGTATCTCTGCTGGAGGGTACGAGCAGTACTTC. It translates to CASSISAGGYEQYF.

This sequence joins TRBV25-1 and TRBJ2-7; 8 nucleotides align to TRBD1. The CDR3 length is 15 residues. Germline V lookup: CDR1 MGHDK, CDR2 SYGVNS. Unmatched junction bases numbered 9, after V lost 3 bases and J lost 5 bases. The CDR3 sequence is CASSEPQGARNEQYF. CDR3 coding DNA: TGTGCCAGCAGTGAGCCCCAGGGGGCGAGGAACGAGCAGTACTTC.

The gene calls are TRBV5-4 and TRBJ2-5, with TRBD2 identical over 7 bases. In germline, CDR1 is SGHNT, CDR2 YYREEE (reference sequence). Germline trimming cut 5 bases from V and 5 bases from J; bases unmatched to any gene: 6. This CDR3 spans 13 amino acids. In DNA, the CDR3 is TGTGCCAGCAGAACGGGGGGTGCGGAGACCCAGTACTTC. It is translated as CASRTGGAETQYF.

The chain links TRBV6-6 to TRBJ1-5, with 12 bases fitting TRBD1. V lost 5 bases and J lost 5; bases outside the gene matches: 10. The CDR3 has 17 amino acids. The V gene's germline CDR1 is MNHNY and CDR2 SVGAGI (reference sequence). The CDR3 reads CASSPRGTGGADQPQHF. CDR3 DNA: TGTGCCAGCAGTCCCCGAGGGACAGGGGGCGCCGATCAGCCCCAGCATTTT.

The chain has TRBV15 and TRBJ1-6; D perhaps matches TRBD1 (5 bases). The germline V and J ends were trimmed by 0 bases and 8 bases, with 8 bases remaining between them. CDR3 length equals 14 residues. The germline CDR1 and CDR2 sequences are LNHNV and YYDKDF (reference sequence). CDR3 nucleotide sequence: TGTGCCACCAGCAGAGACAGGGCTGATTCACCCCTCCACTTT. Translated, it gives CATSRDRADSPLHF.

The genes are TRBV6-5 and TRBJ1-2; a weak D match, TRBD1 (5 bases). Trimming cost V 5 bases and J 4 bases, with 11 bases left between them. The CDR3 totals 13 residues. Germline lookup yields CDR1 MNHEY and CDR2 SVGAGI. CDR3 DNA: TGTGCCAGCAGTACCCGGGACTTCTATGGCTACACCTTC. Translated: CASSTRDFYGYTF.

This chain joins TRBV19 and TRBJ1-4; D call uncertain. Germline CDR1 LNHDA, CDR2 SQIVND (reference sequence). Deletions cut 4 bases from V and 14 bases from J, with 17 bases between. This CDR3 has 13 amino acids. CDR3 sequence (DNA): TGTGCCAGTAGTACTGGACCGGAATCATGGCTGTTTTTT. Its protein is CASSTGPESWLFF.